This is a list of T cell receptor beta chains from one sample in a study of monozygotic twins with inflammatory bowel disease. One entry per CDR3 protein, without DNA, is what TCRdb gives after re-calling the 5' RACE reads. The sample includes about 450,000 distinct CDR3 sequences. The sequenced material came from blood. The source of these receptors is a human donor with ulcerative colitis or Crohn's disease, or a healthy co-twin of an affected twin (not recorded which). Each CDR3 is given with its conserved first and last residue.

j_call: TRBJ2-5; v_call: TRBV7-2; cdr3_aa: CASSLGGWREGRTQYF
j_call: TRBJ2-2; v_call: TRBV2; cdr3_aa: CASIQGLCGELFF
j_call: TRBJ2-5; v_call: TRBV7-7; cdr3_aa: CASSYNLGQGETQYF
j_call: TRBJ2-2; v_call: TRBV25-1; cdr3_aa: CASSDPYRAGGLFF
j_call: TRBJ2-3; v_call: TRBV6-6; cdr3_aa: CASTGRSSTDTQYF
j_call: TRBJ2-1; v_call: TRBV14; cdr3_aa: CASSQVRDGEQFF
j_call: TRBJ1-1; v_call: TRBV19; cdr3_aa: CASEGRRGTEAFF
j_call: TRBJ2-1; v_call: TRBV28; cdr3_aa: CASNPLGGSGYNEQFF
j_call: TRBJ2-4; v_call: TRBV30; cdr3_aa: CAWSVRGGLAKNIQYF
j_call: TRBJ2-3; v_call: TRBV7-8; cdr3_aa: CASSLPGQLRDTQYF
j_call: TRBJ2-1; v_call: TRBV5-4; cdr3_aa: CASSSGGSNEQFF
j_call: TRBJ2-7; v_call: TRBV4-1; cdr3_aa: CASSHRDRVSYEQYF
j_call: TRBJ1-1; v_call: TRBV25-1; cdr3_aa: CASSAQQDQNTEAFF
j_call: TRBJ2-5; v_call: TRBV5-1; cdr3_aa: CASSLVGGQETQYF
j_call: TRBJ1-6; v_call: TRBV12-3/TRBV12-4; cdr3_aa: CASCRGFGDSPLHF
j_call: TRBJ1-4; v_call: TRBV4-1; cdr3_aa: CASSSWEEKLFF
j_call: TRBJ2-2; v_call: TRBV5-1; cdr3_aa: CASSLTGTGAVGELFF
j_call: TRBJ1-2; v_call: TRBV27; cdr3_aa: CASRVGGLPPHYGYTF
j_call: TRBJ2-5; v_call: TRBV12-3/TRBV12-4; cdr3_aa: CASRKAGAETQYF
j_call: TRBJ1-1; v_call: TRBV6-5; cdr3_aa: CASSYSGGHTEAFF
j_call: TRBJ2-3; v_call: TRBV14; cdr3_aa: CASSPAAGGITDTQYF
j_call: TRBJ2-1; v_call: TRBV12-3/TRBV12-4; cdr3_aa: CASSSRDRGAYNEQFF
j_call: TRBJ2-7; v_call: TRBV28; cdr3_aa: CASSPSGRASEQYF
j_call: TRBJ2-2; v_call: TRBV9; cdr3_aa: CASSPRLAGDTGKLFF
j_call: TRBJ2-1; v_call: TRBV5-1; cdr3_aa: CASTPDGGSYNEQFF
j_call: TRBJ1-5; v_call: TRBV19; cdr3_aa: CASQGRGEQPQHF
j_call: TRBJ2-2; v_call: TRBV12-3/TRBV12-4; cdr3_aa: CASSLDGSGTNTGELFF
j_call: TRBJ2-7; v_call: TRBV7-2; cdr3_aa: CASSYGEVAGGYEQYF
j_call: TRBJ2-1; v_call: TRBV29-1; cdr3_aa: CSVPRSVAGGPGEQFF
j_call: TRBJ1-1; v_call: TRBV6-1; cdr3_aa: CASSETGELGMNTEAFF